One T cell receptor beta chain is described in this entry. Next came a second PCR, run for about 6 to 11 cycles, which used a sample-barcoded 5' primer along with a J-beta primer mix. Via MiXCR, TCRdb re-called the 5' RACE reads, giving one row per CDR3 protein. The sample lists over a million distinct CDR3 sequences; 35% to 45% were seen once. The data stem from a study of blood T cells in healthy people across ages. The receptor was derived from a young woman in good health. The specimen was blood.

For the CDR3, the DNA is TGTGCCAGCAGCACTCGGGCGAGCACTGAAGCTTTCTTT. Protein product: CASSTRASTEAFF. The V call is TRBV12-3 or TRBV12-4, the J call TRBJ1-1; no definite D call. Trimming left V 6 bases short and J 4 bases short, with 12 bases between. There are 13 residues in the CDR3.